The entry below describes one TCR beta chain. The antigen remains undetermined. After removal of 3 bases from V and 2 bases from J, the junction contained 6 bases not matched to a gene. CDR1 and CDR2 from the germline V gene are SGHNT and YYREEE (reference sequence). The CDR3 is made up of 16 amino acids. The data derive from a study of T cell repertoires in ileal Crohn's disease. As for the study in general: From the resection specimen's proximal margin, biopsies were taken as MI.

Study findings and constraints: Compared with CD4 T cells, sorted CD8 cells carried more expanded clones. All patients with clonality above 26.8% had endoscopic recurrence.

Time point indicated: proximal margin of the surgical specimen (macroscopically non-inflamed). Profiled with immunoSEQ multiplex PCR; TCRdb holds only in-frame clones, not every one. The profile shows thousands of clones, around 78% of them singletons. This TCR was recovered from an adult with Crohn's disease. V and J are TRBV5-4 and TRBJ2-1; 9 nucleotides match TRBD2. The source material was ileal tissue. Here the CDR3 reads CASSSRTSETYNEQFF. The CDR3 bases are TGTGCCAGCAGCTCTAGGACTAGCGAGACCTACAATGAGCAGTTCTTC.